This TCR beta chain was captured in a study of control samples from healthy donors and cancer patients. The assay was immunoSEQ multiplex PCR, and TCRdb's table has in-frame clones only and misses some. This sample has around 97,000 clones, with about 89% found just once. The receptor comes from a man in his fifties or sixties with lung cancer. Sequencing used PBMCs.

The CDR3 region has the DNA TGTGCCAGCAGCTTAGCTGGAGGGGACTCCTACGAGCAGTACTTC. This encodes CASSLAGGDSYEQYF. The chain couples TRBV7-2 to TRBJ2-7; TRBD2 might be the D (6 bases). The CDR3 has 15 amino acids. Germline loops: CDR1 SGHTA, CDR2 FQGNSA. V lost 0 bases and J 0 bases, leaving 9 bases between the germline ends. Combining the CDR3 with reference TRBV7-2 and TRBJ2-7 gives the whole variable domain GAGVSQSPSNKVTEKGKDVELRCDPISGHTALYWYRQSLGQGLEFLIYFQGNSAPDKSGLPSDRFSAERTGGSVSTLTIQRTQQEDSAVYLCASSLAGGDSYEQYFGPGTRLTVT.